This T cell receptor (beta chain) was obtained from a study of blood T cell repertoires in COVID-19. Study details: From the United States, Italy and Spain came samples of acute and convalescent COVID-19. Nucleic acid was either cDNA or gDNA, and it came from T cells, B-cell-depleted T cells, or PBMCs.

Original data processing: Reference gene primers were amplified, and this amplification served to estimate nucleated cell counts. Some clones are missing from TCRdb's copy, which holds only in-frame ones; the method was immunoSEQ multiplex PCR. V, J and clone size are taken as reported in that table, and D and trimming were inferred from the DNA itself. Of about 260,000 clones in the sample, roughly nine tenths are singletons; the top ten hold 3.6%. Sample: peripheral blood. The sequence was obtained from a man between 18 and 29 years old with active or convalescent COVID-19.

The CDR3: CASSFVIQGTDEQYF. The CDR3 nucleotides are TGCGCCAGCAGCTTCGTAATACAGGGTACCGACGAGCAGTACTTC. V and J are TRBV5-1 and TRBJ2-7, with D perhaps matching TRBD1 (6 bases). Trimming cost V 2 bases and J 5 bases, with 17 bases left between them. Germline CDR1 is SGHRS and CDR2 is YFSETQ. This CDR3 contains 15 residues. Using reference TRBV5-1 and TRBJ2-7 for the parts outside the CDR3, the full variable domain is KAGVTQTPRYLIKTRGQQVTLSCSPISGHRSVSWYQQTPGQGLQFLFEYFSETQRNKGNFPGRFSGRQFSNSRSEMNVSTLELGDSALYLCASSFVIQGTDEQYFGPGTRLTVT.